One and the same sample provided the 19 T cell receptor beta chains below, sequenced in a study of T cell changes during pregnancy in multiple sclerosis. TCRdb's copy holds only in-frame clones and misses some; the assay was immunoSEQ multiplex PCR. The sample comprises some 110,000 clones, 92% of which are singletons, and 1.5% rests with the top ten. This sample comprised peripheral blood, obtained in the third trimester of pregnancy. Receptor source: a female donor with multiple sclerosis, enrolled in a pregnancy study.

This sequence joins TRBV13 and TRBJ2-1; 7 bases match TRBD1. Germline CDR1 is PRHDT and CDR2 is FYEKMQ (reference sequence). The V and J ends lost 6 bases and 6 bases, in that order; junction bases with no gene match: 2. The CDR3 extends over 12 amino acids. The CDR3 region has the DNA TGTGCCAGCAGTTCAGGGGGCAATGAGCAGTTCTTC. Translated: CASSSGGNEQFF.

This rearrangement joins TRBV9 to TRBJ2-7; D is uncertain. The CDR3 contains 15 residues. Germline V gene sequence: CDR1 SGDLS, CDR2 YYNGEE. Trimming shortened V by 0 bases and J by 5 bases, and 15 bases separated the two germline ends. CDR3 bases: TGTGCCAGCAGCGTAGCGGGTTCCGCGTCGGACGAGCAGTACTTC. Translation: CASSVAGSASDEQYF.

This clone was recorded only once. V and J are TRBV27 and TRBJ1-5, with D maybe TRBD1 (5 bases). This CDR3 comprises 13 residues. The germline V gene has CDR1 MNHEY and CDR2 SMNVEV (reference sequence). The V end was cut by 5 bases, the J end by 2 bases, with 7 bases between. CDR3 DNA sequence: TGTGCCAGCAGTGGGGCAGGCAATCAGCCCCAGCATTTT. This translates into CASSGAGNQPQHF.

This clone was counted a few times. The chain has TRBV2 and TRBJ1-2, with no clear D. Trimming cost V 7 bases and J 2 bases, with 8 bases left between them. The CDR3 is 12 amino acids. The germline V gene encodes CDR1 SNHLY and CDR2 FYNNEI. Written as DNA, the CDR3 is TGTGCCAGCAATAGTGCGAACTATGGCTACACCTTC. Residues: CASNSANYGYTF.

This CDR3 reads CAWSATGPSGYTF. CDR3 nucleotides: TGTGCCTGGAGTGCCACGGGTCCAAGCGGCTACACCTTC. The rearrangement joins TRBV30 to TRBJ1-2; D call uncertain. Germline CDR1 is GTSNPN and CDR2 is SVGIG (reference sequence). The V and J ends lost 1 base and 8 bases respectively, with 14 bases between them. This CDR3 region has 13 residues.

This chain connects TRBV13 to TRBJ2-7; TRBD1 is a possible D gene (6 bases). Per germline, CDR1 PRHDT and CDR2 FYEKMQ (reference sequence). The germline V and J ends were trimmed by 0 bases and 1 base, with 10 bases remaining between them. There are 15 residues in the CDR3. The CDR3 nucleotides read TGTGCCAGCAGCTTAGGACAGGGTGGTTCCTACGAGCAGTACTTC. Translating gives CASSLGQGGSYEQYF.

CDR3 DNA sequence: TGTGCCAGCAGTCTCCACCTTCGACAGGGACCCTACGAGCAGTACTTC. This gives the protein CASSLHLRQGPYEQYF. The rearrangement links TRBV27 to TRBJ2-7; 7 bases agree with TRBD1. With 5 bases clipped from V and 2 bases from J, the junction kept 12 bases outside the gene matches. CDR3 length: 16 residues. Germline V gives CDR1 MNHEY, CDR2 SMNVEV (reference sequence).

The CDR3 loop is CASRLSMGLADNEQFF. The CDR3 coding sequence is TGTGCCAGCAGACTCAGTATGGGACTAGCGGACAATGAGCAGTTCTTC. The V and J genes are TRBV2 and TRBJ2-1; TRBD2 matches at 11 bases. Losses at the gene ends were 6 bases for V and 5 bases for J; bases not matched to a gene: 9. The length of the CDR3 is 16 residues. Germline V CDR1 and CDR2: SNHLY, FYNNEI.

This chain links TRBV30 with TRBJ1-2; D gene ambiguous. From germline, CDR1 is GTSNPN and CDR2 SVGIG (reference sequence). The CDR3 consists of 14 residues. Trimming pared 2 bases from V and 3 bases from J, leaving 13 bases between. CDR3 loop: CAWSPVGGDYGYTF. CDR3 nucleotide sequence: TGTGCCTGGAGTCCCGTAGGAGGCGACTATGGCTACACCTTC.

This clone was seen a few times. This sequence joins TRBV10-3 and TRBJ1-2, with a tentative D call TRBD1 (6 bases). The CDR3 covers 11 residues. Germline V CDR1 and CDR2: ENHRY, SYGVKD. V lost 10 bases to trimming and J lost 6 bases, with 12 bases between them. The CDR3 loop reads CATNGQNGYTF. Written as DNA, the CDR3 is TGTGCCACGAATGGACAGAATGGCTACACCTTC.

The J gene is TRBJ2-1, the V gene TRBV30; 7 nucleotides agree with TRBD1. V dropped 0 bases and J dropped 6; count of bases not matched to a gene: 8. Germline values: CDR1 GTSNPN, CDR2 SVGIG (reference sequence). The CDR3 length is 15 residues. Written as DNA, the CDR3 is TGTGCCTGGAGTGTTAGGGGGCGACAGGGCAATGAGCAGTTCTTC. This sequence encodes CAWSVRGRQGNEQFF.

The rearrangement links TRBV30 to TRBJ1-5, with D unclear. CDR3 length: 15 residues. In germline, CDR1 is GTSNPN, CDR2 SVGIG (reference sequence). The V and J ends lost 0 bases and 4 bases respectively, with 13 bases between them. In DNA, the CDR3 is TGTGCCTGGAGTGTAGGAGCCAGAGGTAATCAGCCCCAGCATTTT. Translated, it gives CAWSVGARGNQPQHF.

In this sample, this clone turned up once. The chain has TRBV7-2 and TRBJ1-2, with D perhaps matching TRBD1 (6 bases). The CDR3 covers 15 residues. The V end was cut by 1 base, the J end by 4 bases, with 13 bases between. Germline V gene lookup returns CDR1 SGHTA and CDR2 FQGNSA. The CDR3 sequence: CASSLGSWDIYGYTF. DNA for the CDR3: TGTGCCAGCAGCTTAGGCTCCTGGGACATCTATGGCTACACCTTC. Drawing the rest from reference TRBV7-2 and TRBJ1-2, the complete variable domain is GAGVSQSPSNKVTEKGKDVELRCDPISGHTALYWYRQSLGQGLEFLIYFQGNSAPDKSGLPSDRFSAERTGGSVSTLTIQRTQQEDSAVYLCASSLGSWDIYGYTFGSGTRLTVV.

V and J are TRBV4-1 and TRBJ1-2; 10 nucleotides match TRBD1. The CDR3 runs 15 residues. With V trimmed by 4 bases and J by 4 bases, 6 bases remained unmatched. Germline V gene sequence: CDR1 MGHRA, CDR2 YSYEKL. The CDR3 sequence: CASSLGQGGVYGYTF. CDR3 nucleotides: TGCGCCAGCAGCCTAGGACAGGGGGGAGTCTATGGCTACACCTTC.

V gene TRBV27 combines with J gene TRBJ1-5; D may be TRBD1 (5 bases). This CDR3 is built from 16 residues. The ends were cut back, 1 base at V and 1 base at J, with 11 bases in the middle. Germline V gene sequence: CDR1 MNHEY, CDR2 SMNVEV (reference sequence). The CDR3 bases are TGTGCCAGCAGTTTATTGGGGGGGGGAAGCAATCAGCCCCAGCATTTT. Translated: CASSLLGGGSNQPQHF.

The chain has TRBV2 and TRBJ1-5, with TRBD1 identical over 8 bases. Trimming cost V 3 bases and J 7 bases; bases outside gene matches: 5. The CDR3 contains 14 residues. Germline CDR1 and CDR2: SNHLY and FYNNEI. CDR3 coding DNA: TGTGCCAGCAGTGAGCGACAGGGGAACCAGCCCCAGCATTTT. Translation: CASSERQGNQPQHF.

V and J are TRBV7-3 and TRBJ1-6, with D uncertain. The CDR3 loop spans 16 amino acids. Trimming left V 5 bases short and J 8 bases short, with 19 bases between. Germline assignment: CDR1 SGHTA and CDR2 FQGTGA. CDR3 nucleotide sequence: TGTGCCAGCAGCCGTGGCTCCCGCGGTGTTGATTCACCCCTCCACTTT. It is translated as CASSRGSRGVDSPLHF.

The V and J genes are TRBV19 and TRBJ1-1, with a tentative D call TRBD1 (5 bases). Germline-derived CDR1 and CDR2 are LNHDA and SQIVND (reference sequence). The V gene lost 4 bases and the J gene lost 5 bases, with 14 bases spanning the gap. This CDR3 has 14 amino acids. The CDR3 protein is CASSSRGEDTEAFF. CDR3 DNA sequence: TGTGCCAGTAGTAGCCGGGGGGAGGATACTGAAGCTTTCTTT.

This sequence joins TRBV5-5 and TRBJ1-5, with TRBD1 matching 7 bases. V shed 3 bases and J 5 bases; nucleotides not matched to a gene: 11. The CDR3 totals 16 residues. Germline V CDR1 and CDR2: SGHKS, YYEKEE (reference sequence). This chain's CDR3 is CASSSEPQGLYQPQHF. DNA for the CDR3: TGTGCCAGCAGCTCCGAGCCACAGGGGTTATATCAGCCCCAGCATTTT.